This TCR beta chain was identified during a study of blood T cell repertoires in COVID-19. Study in general: Nucleic acid was either cDNA or gDNA, and it came from T cells, B-cell-depleted T cells, or PBMCs.

In the study's own analysis: Cell counts per sample came from amplifying reference gene primers. Here immunoSEQ multiplex PCR was the method, and the copy in TCRdb shows in-frame clones only, minus some. The V and J calls and clone size are taken from that table; D and trimming were inferred from the DNA. The sample records about 260,000 clones, about nine tenths being singletons. From germline, CDR1 is MGHDK and CDR2 SYGVNS. This CDR3 region has 14 residues. J was trimmed by 6 bases and V by 8 bases; bases with no gene match: 12. One Seattle source followed patients from active infection through their disease course.

This TCR came from a woman in her twenties or thirties with COVID-19, enrolled during active disease. V and J are TRBV25-1 and TRBJ2-7; 8 positions match TRBD1. The sequenced sample consisted of peripheral blood. The CDR3, as DNA: TGTGCCAGCCTTCCCTTACAGGGGGTCGGCGAGCAGTACTTC. Protein product: CASLPLQGVGEQYF.